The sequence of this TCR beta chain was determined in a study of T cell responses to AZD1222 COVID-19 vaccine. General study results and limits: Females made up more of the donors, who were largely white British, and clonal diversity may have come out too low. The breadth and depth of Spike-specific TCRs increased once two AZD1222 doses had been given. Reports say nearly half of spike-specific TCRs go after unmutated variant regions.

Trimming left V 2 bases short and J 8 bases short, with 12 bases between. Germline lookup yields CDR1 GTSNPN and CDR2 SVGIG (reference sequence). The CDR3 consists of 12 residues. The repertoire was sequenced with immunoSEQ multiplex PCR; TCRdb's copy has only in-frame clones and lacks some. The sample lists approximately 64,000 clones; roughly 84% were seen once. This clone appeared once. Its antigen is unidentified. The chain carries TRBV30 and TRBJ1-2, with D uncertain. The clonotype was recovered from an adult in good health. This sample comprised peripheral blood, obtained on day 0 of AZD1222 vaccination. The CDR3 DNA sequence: TGTGCCTGGAGTTTGCCCCCTGGGGGCTACACCTTC. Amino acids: CAWSLPPGGYTF.